The rows below give T cell receptor beta chains drawn from one sample of a study of siplizumab effects on memory and regulatory T cells. The repertoire was sequenced with immunoSEQ multiplex PCR; TCRdb's copy has only in-frame clones and lacks some. This table has approximately 75,000 clones, roughly 93% appearing once. The sample consisted of CD8+ T cells sorted from blood. The receptors were sampled from a human donor in good health. The CDR3 runs from the conserved cysteine through the conserved F or W. D genes are given only for firm matches. Part of the rows lack a size; the others show once, few, many or a class for expanded clones.

V: TRBV7-2
D: TRBD2
size: .
J: TRBJ2-7
CDR3: CASSLLAGGTDEQYF
DNA: TGTGCCAGCAGCTTACTAGCGGGGGGAACGGACGAGCAGTACTTC

V: TRBV25-1
D: TRBD2
size: .
J: TRBJ2-5
CDR3: CASSEYAGEETQYF
DNA: TGTGCCAGCAGTGAATATGCGGGGGAAGAGACCCAGTACTTC

V: TRBV7-9
D: .
size: .
J: TRBJ2-3
CDR3: CASSPGRGTDTQYF
DNA: TGTGCCAGCAGCCCGGGACGGGGCACAGATACGCAGTATTTT

V: TRBV27
D: .
size: once
J: TRBJ2-6
CDR3: CASSPDWSGLARGGANVLTF
DNA: TGTGCCAGCAGTCCCGACTGGTCAGGTCTCGCCCGAGGTGGGGCCAACGTCCTGACTTTC

V: TRBV9
D: TRBD1
size: .
J: TRBJ1-2
CDR3: CASSVSGGIYGYTF
DNA: TGTGCCAGCAGCGTATCAGGGGGTATCTATGGCTACACCTTC

V: TRBV5-1
D: TRBD1
size: once
J: TRBJ2-1
CDR3: CASSLAGTGNEQFF
DNA: TGCGCCAGCAGCTTGGCGGGGACAGGGAATGAGCAGTTCTTC

V: TRBV4-3
D: .
size: .
J: TRBJ1-5
CDR3: CASSQDFGFNQPQHF
DNA: TGCGCCAGCAGCCAAGATTTCGGGTTTAATCAGCCCCAGCATTTT

V: TRBV5-6
D: .
size: .
J: TRBJ2-7
CDR3: CASSFETDEQYF
DNA: TGTGCCAGCAGCTTTGAGACAGACGAGCAGTACTTC

V: TRBV6-4
D: TRBD1
size: .
J: TRBJ2-7
CDR3: CASSESTGSSYEQYF
DNA: TGTGCCAGCAGTGAGTCGACAGGGAGCTCCTACGAGCAGTACTTC

V: TRBV27
D: .
size: .
J: TRBJ1-5
CDR3: CASSLSGVGQPQHF
DNA: TGTGCCAGCAGTTTATCGGGGGTGGGACAGCCCCAGCATTTT

V: TRBV7-2
D: .
size: .
J: TRBJ2-2
CDR3: CASSLLGTGELFF
DNA: TGTGCCAGCAGCCTTCTAGGGACCGGGGAGCTGTTTTTT

V: TRBV28
D: TRBD1
size: .
J: TRBJ1-6
CDR3: CASSLLGTVSSYNSPLHF
DNA: TGTGCCAGCAGTTTACTTGGGACAGTGAGCTCCTATAATTCACCCCTCCACTTT

V: TRBV29-1
D: TRBD1
size: .
J: TRBJ2-1
CDR3: CSVEGVGRGQINEQFF
DNA: TGCAGCGTTGAAGGGGTCGGCAGGGGGCAGATTAATGAGCAGTTCTTC

V: TRBV2
D: TRBD2
size: .
J: TRBJ2-7
CDR3: CASSEVTSGGYEQYF
DNA: TGTGCCAGCAGTGAAGTGACTAGCGGGGGATACGAGCAGTACTTC

V: TRBV21-1
D: .
size: .
J: TRBJ1-1
CDR3: CASSKQDRGPNTEAFF
DNA: TGTGCCAGCAGCAAACAGGACAGGGGACCCAACACTGAAGCTTTCTTT

V: TRBV15
D: TRBD1
size: .
J: TRBJ1-6
CDR3: CATSHPPPGQPGSPLHF
DNA: TGTGCCACCAGCCACCCCCCCCCGGGACAGCCGGGATCACCCCTCCACTTT

V: TRBV25-1
D: .
size: .
J: TRBJ2-1
CDR3: CASSDGNEQFF
DNA: TGTGCCAGTTCGGACGGCAATGAGCAGTTCTTC

V: TRBV6-5
D: .
size: .
J: TRBJ1-3
CDR3: CASSYELRPGNTIYF
DNA: TGTGCCAGCAGTTACGAGCTGAGGCCTGGAAACACCATATATTTT

V: TRBV27
D: TRBD1
size: .
J: TRBJ1-2
CDR3: CASRKGPHRGQLGYTF
DNA: TGTGCCAGCAGGAAAGGGCCACACAGGGGGCAACTTGGCTACACCTTC

V: TRBV9
D: .
size: .
J: TRBJ1-1
CDR3: CASSVGKMNTEAFF
DNA: TGTGCCAGCAGCGTGGGGAAAATGAACACTGAAGCTTTCTTT

V: TRBV4-1
D: .
size: .
J: TRBJ2-7
CDR3: CASSQGKDYEQYF
DNA: TGCGCCAGCAGCCAGGGTAAAGACTACGAGCAGTACTTC

V: TRBV9
D: .
size: .
J: TRBJ1-5
CDR3: CASSVEAGTGNQPQHF
DNA: TGTGCCAGCAGCGTAGAGGCGGGGACGGGCAATCAGCCCCAGCATTTT

V: TRBV7-9
D: .
size: .
J: TRBJ1-1
CDR3: CASSLLGSTEAFF
DNA: TGTGCCAGCAGCTTATTAGGGAGTACTGAAGCTTTCTTT

V: TRBV19
D: .
size: .
J: TRBJ1-2
CDR3: CASSVQGYGYTF
DNA: TGTGCCAGTAGTGTACAGGGCTATGGCTACACCTTC

V: TRBV9
D: .
size: .
J: TRBJ2-3
CDR3: CASSPHRDLYTDTQYF
DNA: TGTGCCAGCAGCCCCCATAGGGACCTCTACACAGATACGCAGTATTTT

V: TRBV5-6
D: .
size: .
J: TRBJ2-1
CDR3: CASSIYYEEQFF
DNA: TGTGCCAGCAGCATTTACTACGAGGAGCAGTTCTTC

V: TRBV27
D: .
size: .
J: TRBJ2-7
CDR3: CASSSPRDRPTSYEQYF
DNA: TGTGCCAGCAGTTCCCCCCGAGACAGGCCAACTTCCTACGAGCAGTACTTC

V: TRBV4-1
D: .
size: .
J: TRBJ1-4
CDR3: CASSQDEGIGEKLFF
DNA: TGCGCCAGCAGCCAAGATGAGGGAATCGGTGAAAAACTGTTTTTT

V: TRBV10-3
D: .
size: .
J: TRBJ1-6
CDR3: CAISSGFSPLHF
DNA: TGTGCCATCAGCTCGGGATTTTCACCCCTCCACTTT

V: TRBV19
D: .
size: .
J: TRBJ2-1
CDR3: CASKSMMGSYNEQFF
DNA: TGTGCCAGTAAGTCTATGATGGGCTCCTACAATGAGCAGTTCTTC

V: TRBV5-1
D: TRBD1
size: .
J: TRBJ1-6
CDR3: CASSGGQGGYNSPLHF
DNA: TGCGCCAGCAGCGGAGGACAGGGAGGCTATAATTCACCCCTCCACTTT

V: TRBV23-1
D: .
size: .
J: TRBJ1-2
CDR3: CASSQTAGQCGYTF
DNA: TGCGCCAGCAGTCAAACGGCCGGGCAGTGTGGCTACACCTTC

V: TRBV11-2
D: TRBD2
size: .
J: TRBJ2-3
CDR3: CASSPGTSGEDTQYF
DNA: TGTGCCAGCAGCCCCGGGACTAGCGGGGAGGATACGCAGTATTTT

V: TRBV11-3
D: .
size: .
J: TRBJ1-6
CDR3: CASSYNYNSPLHF
DNA: TGTGCCAGCAGCTACAACTATAATTCACCCCTCCACTTT

V: TRBV7-3
D: .
size: .
J: TRBJ1-5
CDR3: CASSPRRGYQPQHF
DNA: TGTGCCAGCAGCCCGCGGAGGGGCTATCAGCCCCAGCATTTT

V: TRBV5-6
D: TRBD2
size: once
J: TRBJ2-1
CDR3: CASSSGSGRGLGQFF
DNA: TGTGCCAGCAGCTCCGGTTCTGGGAGGGGCCTCGGGCAGTTCTTC

V: TRBV9
D: .
size: once
J: TRBJ2-1
CDR3: CASSVGAHNEQFF
DNA: TGTGCCAGCAGCGTAGGGGCCCACAATGAGCAGTTCTTC